One sample yielded the 18 T cell receptor beta chains listed below, sequenced in a study of blood T cell repertoires in COVID-19. Sequencing used immunoSEQ multiplex PCR; TCRdb keeps in-frame clones, though not all of them. The table lists fewer than 150,000 clones, around 89% of them singletons, with 28% in the top ten. Sequences were obtained from peripheral blood. The origin of the receptors is a human donor in a cohort sampled during active COVID-19.

The rearrangement joins TRBV9 to TRBJ2-5; TRBD2 matches 9 bases. Germline V gives CDR1 SGDLS, CDR2 YYNGEE. The J segment lost 4 bases and the V segment lost 3 bases, leaving 7 bases of the junction unmatched. This CDR3 region has 15 residues. CDR3 nucleotide sequence: TGTGCCAGCAGCGCCTTTGCGGGAGGGGGAGAGACCCAGTACTTC. Protein sequence: CASSAFAGGGETQYF.

The rearrangement links TRBV10-2 to TRBJ2-5, with D perhaps TRBD1 (6 bases). The V end was cut by 5 bases, the J end by 5 bases, with 12 bases between. CDR3 length equals 13 residues. Looked up from germline, CDR1 is WSHSY and CDR2 is SAAADI. In nucleotides, the CDR3 is TGCGCCAGCAGTTGGACAGCCGCGGAGACCCAGTACTTC. Its translation: CASSWTAAETQYF.

This clone occurred many times. This chain connects TRBV25-1 to TRBJ2-2; TRBD1 matches 7 bases. CDR1 is MGHDK, CDR2 SYGVNS, per germline. The CDR3 contains 14 residues. The ends lost 6 bases at V and 1 base at J; junction bases unmatched: 2. The CDR3 loop is CASRRTGNTGELFF. In nucleotides, the CDR3 is TGTGCCAGCAGACGGACAGGGAACACCGGGGAGCTGTTTTTT.

This sequence joins TRBV7-2 and TRBJ2-7; 13 bases fit TRBD2. Germline lookup yields CDR1 SGHTA and CDR2 FQGNSA. The CDR3 sequence is 18 residues long. V was pared by 1 base and J by 0 bases, with 6 bases of the junction left unmatched. The CDR3 reads CASSLVGTSGDLSYEQYF. The CDR3 coding sequence is TGTGCCAGCAGCTTAGTAGGGACTAGCGGGGATCTCTCCTACGAGCAGTACTTC.

The gene calls are TRBV21-1 and TRBJ2-7; the table's D call, TRBD1, has no DNA check behind it. TRBV21-1 corresponds to a pseudogene. The CDR3 covers 13 residues. CDR3 region: CATKQGAVYEQYF. CDR3 sequence (DNA): TGTGCCACCAAACAGGGGGCCGTCTACGAGCAGTACTTC.

The chain uses TRBV18 and TRBJ2-1, with TRBD1 matching 9 bases. In germline, CDR1 is KGHSH, CDR2 LQKENI. The trim removed 4 bases at V and 9 bases at J, leaving 4 bases unmatched. CDR3 length: 13 amino acids. CDR3 sequence: CASSRTGVSEQFF. In DNA form, the CDR3 reads TGTGCCAGCTCACGGACAGGGGTCAGTGAGCAGTTCTTC.

The chain combines TRBV11-2 with TRBJ1-1; 8 bases align to TRBD1. CDR3 length equals 16 residues. Looked up from germline, CDR1 is SGHAT and CDR2 is FQNNGV. J was trimmed by 1 base and V by 4 bases; bases with no gene match: 8. The CDR3 reads CASSSGDRLGNTEAFF. The CDR3, as DNA: TGTGCCAGCAGCTCCGGGGACAGGTTAGGGAACACTGAAGCTTTCTTT.

The rearrangement uses TRBV7-2 and TRBJ2-5; no reliable D call. This CDR3 spans 12 amino acids. In germline, CDR1 is SGHTA, CDR2 FQGNSA. Trimming stripped 8 bases from V and 2 bases from J, with 9 bases between. The CDR3 DNA follows: TGTGCCAGCCACCGAGTGCAAGAGACCCAGTACTTC. Encoded protein: CASHRVQETQYF.

V is TRBV9 and J is TRBJ1-6; 9 nucleotides agree with TRBD1. The germline V gene encodes CDR1 SGDLS and CDR2 YYNGEE. This CDR3 comprises 15 residues. With V trimmed by 2 bases and J by 9 bases, 6 bases remained unmatched. CDR3 protein: CASSVGQGKASPLHF. The CDR3 coding sequence is TGTGCCAGCAGCGTGGGACAGGGAAAGGCTTCACCCCTCCACTTT.

This chain uses TRBV6-5 with TRBJ1-4, with D perhaps matching TRBD1 (5 bases). V was clipped by 8 bases and J by 7 bases, with 14 bases between them. CDR1 and CDR2 (germline): MNHEY, SVGAGI. The CDR3 is made up of 13 amino acids. Here the CDR3 reads CASRSGGGEKLFF. The CDR3 nucleotides are TGTGCCAGCCGCTCGGGCGGGGGTGAAAAACTGTTTTTT.

The chain's CDR3 is CASRPQGEVGGYTF. CDR3 bases: TGTGCCAGTAGACCCCAGGGGGAAGTCGGAGGCTACACCTTC. The chain has TRBV19 and TRBJ1-2; 7 positions match TRBD1. The CDR3 is 14 amino acids. V gave up 6 bases and J gave up 8 bases; unmatched junction bases: 12. The germline V gene encodes CDR1 LNHDA and CDR2 SQIVND (reference sequence).

The gene calls are TRBV30 and TRBJ1-4; D might be TRBD1 (5 bases). Looked up from germline, CDR1 is GTSNPN and CDR2 is SVGIG (reference sequence). V lost 0 bases, J lost 8 bases, and 16 bases lay in between. The CDR3 is 15 amino acids. The CDR3 loop is CAWSVLSQGREKLFF. Written as DNA, the CDR3 is TGTGCCTGGAGTGTACTAAGCCAGGGTAGGGAAAAACTGTTTTTT.

The gene calls are TRBV5-5 and TRBJ1-2, with a weak D call TRBD1 (6 bases). V gave up 3 bases and J gave up 4 bases, with 16 bases separating them. The CDR3 has 15 amino acids. The germline V gene has CDR1 SGHKS and CDR2 YYEKEE (reference sequence). The CDR3 spells CASSSPLRGSYGYTF. CDR3 DNA sequence: TGTGCCAGCAGCTCACCGCTCAGGGGAAGCTATGGCTACACCTTC.

The J gene is TRBJ2-1, the V gene TRBV6-5, with TRBD2 identical over 8 bases. The CDR3 consists of 13 residues. The ends lost 6 bases at V and 7 bases at J; junction bases unmatched: 5. Germline CDR1 MNHEY, CDR2 SVGAGI. The CDR3 coding sequence is TGTGCCAGCAGCTCGCGGGGGGCAAATGAGCAGTTCTTC. It encodes CASSSRGANEQFF.

This clone is a singleton in its sample. This CDR3 is CASSIVGRSTDTQYF. For the CDR3, the DNA is TGTGCCAGTAGTATAGTGGGCAGGTCCACAGATACGCAGTATTTT. The V gene is TRBV19, the J gene TRBJ2-3; D is unresolved. The ends were cut back, 1 base at V and 2 bases at J, with 10 bases in the middle. Germline V gene data show CDR1 as LNHDA and CDR2 as SQIVND (reference sequence). The CDR3 spans 15 residues.

The chain combines TRBV7-9 with TRBJ1-1; the D gene is possibly TRBD1 (5 bases). Trimming shortened V by 3 bases and J by 0 bases, and 17 bases separated the two germline ends. Germline CDR1 SEHNR, CDR2 FQNEAQ (reference sequence). CDR3 length: 17 residues. CDR3 region: CASSFGGLNLVNTEAFF. The CDR3 nucleotides read TGTGCCAGCAGCTTTGGGGGACTGAACTTAGTGAACACTGAAGCTTTCTTT.

The chain joins TRBV6-7 to TRBJ1-4, with 7 bases that match TRBD1. TRBV6-7 is filed as an ORF, its function uncertain. The V and J ends lost 2 bases and 4 bases, in that order; junction bases with no gene match: 4. The CDR3 loop spans 15 amino acids. CDR3 amino acids: CASSYGQEHNEKLFF. The CDR3 DNA sequence: TGTGCCAGCAGTTACGGACAGGAACATAATGAAAAACTGTTTTTT.

The chain uses TRBV29-1 and TRBJ1-2; D might be TRBD1 (5 bases). V lost 8 bases to trimming and J lost 0 bases, with 22 bases between them. The CDR3 totals 16 residues. The germline V gene encodes CDR1 SQVTM and CDR2 ANQGSEA. CDR3 protein: CSISPGGKPPNYGYTF. The DNA for the CDR3 is TGCAGCATATCACCCGGGGGGAAACCCCCTAACTATGGCTACACCTTC.